This entry lists 6 T cell receptor beta chains sequenced from one sample in a study of T cells in Graves' hyperthyroidism and ophthalmopathy. Researchers amplified the TCR beta CDR3 regions from RNA transcripts. HTBI primers were the set used in a first-round RT-PCR of the TCR CDR3. TCRdb reprocessed the multiplex PCR reads via MiXCR and lists one record per CDR3 protein. The table includes more than 650,000 distinct CDR3 sequences, approximately 15% detected once. Sequencing input: blood. These receptors all come from a woman younger than 35 with Graves' hyperthyroidism.

This clonotype was detected many times. CDR3 region: CASSLVAVAKETQYF. The CDR3 nucleotides read TGTGCCAGCAGCTTAGTGGCTGTGGCAAAAGAGACCCAGTACTTC. The rearrangement links TRBV7-2 to TRBJ2-5; D not resolved. The CDR3 sequence is 15 residues long. CDR1 SGHTA and CDR2 FQGNSA come from the germline V gene. V lost 1 base and J 3 bases, leaving 12 bases between the germline ends.

The V and J genes are TRBV7-9 and TRBJ2-7; 8 positions match TRBD2. Per germline, CDR1 SEHNR and CDR2 FQNEAQ (reference sequence). The CDR3 extends over 15 amino acids. V lost 8 bases and J lost 0; bases outside the gene matches: 9. The CDR3 nucleotides are TGTGCCAGCGGGGCTCGGGAGGGCGTCTCCTACGAGCAGTACTTC. It yields the protein CASGAREGVSYEQYF.

The table lists this clonotype with many counts. This chain connects TRBV7-8 to TRBJ2-5, with D perhaps TRBD1 or TRBD2 (6 bases each). V lost 5 bases, J lost 5 bases, and 18 bases lay in between. The CDR3 runs to 15 residues. Germline V CDR1 and CDR2: SGHVS, FQNEAQ. The CDR3 is CASSKEGLRGETQYF. In nucleotides, the CDR3 is TGTGCCAGCAGCAAGGAGGGACTTAGGGGGGAGACCCAGTACTTC.

This clonotype was picked up many times. The chain joins TRBV30 to TRBJ2-2, with 13 nucleotides matching TRBD2. The ends lost 1 base at V and 2 bases at J; junction bases unmatched: 7. Germline V gene sequence: CDR1 GTSNPN, CDR2 SVGIG (reference sequence). The CDR3 is 18 amino acids. The CDR3 loop is CAWSGIGLAGENTGELFF. CDR3 DNA sequence: TGTGCCTGGAGTGGAATTGGACTAGCGGGAGAAAACACCGGGGAGCTGTTTTTT.

The chain joins TRBV20-1 to TRBJ2-7; TRBD1 might be the D (6 bases). CDR1 and CDR2 from the germline V gene are DFQATT and SNEGSKA (reference sequence). With 3 bases removed from V and 4 bases from J, the gap between germline ends came to 22 bases. This CDR3 is built from 16 residues. The DNA for the CDR3 is TGCAGTGCTAGGAGCCCCCGACGGGACACACTTTACGAGCAGTACTTC. Translating gives CSARSPRRDTLYEQYF.

A note on this clonotype: A much larger clone lies a single base off, so this may be a read error. The chain is built from TRBV7-9 and TRBJ2-1, with D possibly being TRBD2 (6 bases). Germline CDR1 reads SEHNR; CDR2 reads FQNEAQ (reference sequence). The CDR3 length is 15 residues. For the CDR3, the DNA is TGTGCCAGCAGCTTAGTAGCGACTAGTTCCCATGAGCGGTTCTTC. It specifies CASSLVATSSHERFF.